These 8 T cell receptor beta chains were all obtained from the same sample, sequenced in a study of blood T cell repertoires in COVID-19. TCRdb's table, derived via immunoSEQ multiplex PCR, lists solely in-frame clones and lacks some. Among 140,000 to 150,000 clones listed, nearly 85% were seen once. Sequenced material: peripheral blood. The receptors derive from a human donor in a cohort sampled during active COVID-19.

The chain employs TRBV2 and TRBJ2-7; 7 bases map to TRBD1. The trim removed 5 bases at V and 4 bases at J, leaving 2 bases unmatched. Germline V lookup: CDR1 SNHLY, CDR2 FYNNEI. The CDR3 is 12 amino acids. The chain's CDR3 is CASSLTGYEQYF. DNA of the CDR3: TGTGCCAGCAGTCTGACAGGGTACGAGCAGTACTTC.

The chain employs TRBV5-4 and TRBJ2-7, with D uncertain. The CDR3 runs to 13 residues. Trimming removed 4 bases from V and 5 bases from J, with 13 bases in between. Per the germline V gene, CDR1 is SGHNT and CDR2 is YYREEE (reference sequence). The CDR3 bases are TGTGCCAGCAGCCCCTCGACAAACGACGAGCAGTACTTC. The encoded protein is CASSPSTNDEQYF.

This clone was seen more than once but under ten times. The gene calls are TRBV25-1 and TRBJ1-4; unclear D gene. V shed 5 bases and J shed 7 bases, with 17 bases lying between them. The germline CDR1 and CDR2 sequences are MGHDK and SYGVNS. The CDR3 is 15 residues long. This chain's CDR3 is CASSHVQGRGEKLFF. The CDR3 region has the DNA TGTGCCAGCAGTCACGTTCAAGGGCGGGGTGAAAAACTGTTTTTT. The variable domain in full, with the rest retrieved from reference TRBV25-1 and TRBJ1-4, is EADIYQTPRYLVIGTGKKITLECSQTMGHDKMYWYQQDPGMELHLIHYSYGVNSTEKGDLSSESTVSRIRTEHFPLTLESARPSHTSQYLCASSHVQGRGEKLFFGSGTQLSVL.

V is TRBV6-5 and J is TRBJ1-3; D unclear. The CDR3 length is 14 residues. Germline V gene data show CDR1 as MNHEY and CDR2 as SVGAGI. V was clipped by 4 bases and J by 4 bases, with 11 bases between them. The CDR3 loop reads CASSSEGLGNTIYF. DNA of the CDR3: TGTGCCAGCAGTTCGGAGGGCCTCGGAAACACCATATATTTT.

The chain is built from TRBV27 and TRBJ1-2; maybe TRBD1 (5 bases). Deletions cut 4 bases from V and 1 base from J, with 13 bases between. Looked up from germline, CDR1 is MNHEY and CDR2 is SMNVEV (reference sequence). The CDR3 is made up of 15 amino acids. As DNA, the CDR3 is TGTGCCAGCAGTTGGGGGGTATCTGGTAACTATGGCTACACCTTC. Its protein is CASSWGVSGNYGYTF.

V is TRBV15 and J is TRBJ2-6, with 8 bases matching TRBD1. With V trimmed by 3 bases and J by 6 bases, 16 bases remained unmatched. The germline gives CDR1 LNHNV, CDR2 YYDKDF (reference sequence). There are 19 residues in the CDR3. CDR3 in amino acids: CATSSKPRDRWSVANVLTF. CDR3 nucleotide sequence: TGTGCCACCAGCAGCAAACCGAGGGACAGGTGGTCCGTGGCCAACGTCCTGACTTTC. The full variable domain, its missing parts supplied by reference TRBV15 and TRBJ2-6, is DAMVIQNPRYQVTQFGKPVTLSCSQTLNHNVMYWYQQKSSQAPKLLFHYYDKDFNNEADTPDNFQSRRPNTSFCFLDIRSPGLGDTAMYLCATSSKPRDRWSVANVLTFGAGSRLTVL.

This clone has a single count. The V call is TRBV14, the J call TRBJ2-5; D unclear. The CDR3 has 12 amino acids. Per germline, CDR1 SGHDN and CDR2 FVKESK. V gave up 4 bases and J gave up 5 bases, with 8 bases separating them. CDR3 nucleotides: TGTGCCAGCAGCCGTGTTATGGAGACCCAGTACTTC. The encoded protein is CASSRVMETQYF.

This chain links TRBV5-1 with TRBJ2-1; TRBD2 matches 9 bases. V was pared by 7 bases and J by 0 bases, with 11 bases of the junction left unmatched. Germline V gene sequence: CDR1 SGHRS, CDR2 YFSETQ. The CDR3 has 17 residues. CDR3 amino acids: CASAVSGRPRSYNEQFF. The CDR3, as DNA: TGCGCCAGCGCGGTGAGCGGGAGGCCTCGCTCCTACAATGAGCAGTTCTTC.